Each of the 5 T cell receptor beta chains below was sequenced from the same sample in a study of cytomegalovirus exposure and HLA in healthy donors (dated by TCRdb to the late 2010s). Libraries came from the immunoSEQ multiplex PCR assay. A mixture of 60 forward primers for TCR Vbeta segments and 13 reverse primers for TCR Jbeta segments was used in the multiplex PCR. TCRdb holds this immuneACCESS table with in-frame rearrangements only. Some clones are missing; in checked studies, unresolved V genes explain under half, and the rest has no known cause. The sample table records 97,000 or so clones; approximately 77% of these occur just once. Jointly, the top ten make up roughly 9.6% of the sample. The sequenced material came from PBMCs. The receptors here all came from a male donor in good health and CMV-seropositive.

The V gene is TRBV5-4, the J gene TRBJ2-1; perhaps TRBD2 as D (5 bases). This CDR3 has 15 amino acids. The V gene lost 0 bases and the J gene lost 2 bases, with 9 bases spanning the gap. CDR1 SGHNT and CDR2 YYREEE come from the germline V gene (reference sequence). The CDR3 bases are TGTGCCAGCAGCTTGGTCCGGGGAACCTACAATGAGCAGTTCTTC. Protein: CASSLVRGTYNEQFF.

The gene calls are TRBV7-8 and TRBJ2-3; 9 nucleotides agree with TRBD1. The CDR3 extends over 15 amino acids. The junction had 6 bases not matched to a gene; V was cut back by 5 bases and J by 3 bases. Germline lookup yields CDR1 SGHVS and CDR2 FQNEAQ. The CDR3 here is CASSPGTGQTDTQYF. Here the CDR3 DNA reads TGTGCCAGCAGCCCCGGGACAGGGCAGACAGATACGCAGTATTTT.

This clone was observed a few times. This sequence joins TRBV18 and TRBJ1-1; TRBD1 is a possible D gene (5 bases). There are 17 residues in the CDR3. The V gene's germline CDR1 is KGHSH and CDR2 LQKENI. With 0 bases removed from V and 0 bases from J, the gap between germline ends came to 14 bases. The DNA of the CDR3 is TGTGCCAGCTCACCACCCTGGGGCACCAATTTGAACACTGAAGCTTTCTTT. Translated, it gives CASSPPWGTNLNTEAFF.

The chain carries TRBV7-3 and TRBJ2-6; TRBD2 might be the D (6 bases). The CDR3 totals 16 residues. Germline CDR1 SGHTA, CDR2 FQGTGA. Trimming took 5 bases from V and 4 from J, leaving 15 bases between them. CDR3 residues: CASSPGVRAGANVLTF. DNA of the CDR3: TGTGCCAGCAGCCCGGGGGTAAGGGCCGGGGCCAACGTCCTGACTTTC.

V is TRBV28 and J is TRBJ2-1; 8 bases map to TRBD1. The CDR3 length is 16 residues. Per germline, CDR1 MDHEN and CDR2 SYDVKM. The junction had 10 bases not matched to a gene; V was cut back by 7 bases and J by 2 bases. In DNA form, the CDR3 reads TGTGCCAGCACGGTCCAGGGGGCACCGACCTACAATGAGCAGTTCTTC. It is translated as CASTVQGAPTYNEQFF.